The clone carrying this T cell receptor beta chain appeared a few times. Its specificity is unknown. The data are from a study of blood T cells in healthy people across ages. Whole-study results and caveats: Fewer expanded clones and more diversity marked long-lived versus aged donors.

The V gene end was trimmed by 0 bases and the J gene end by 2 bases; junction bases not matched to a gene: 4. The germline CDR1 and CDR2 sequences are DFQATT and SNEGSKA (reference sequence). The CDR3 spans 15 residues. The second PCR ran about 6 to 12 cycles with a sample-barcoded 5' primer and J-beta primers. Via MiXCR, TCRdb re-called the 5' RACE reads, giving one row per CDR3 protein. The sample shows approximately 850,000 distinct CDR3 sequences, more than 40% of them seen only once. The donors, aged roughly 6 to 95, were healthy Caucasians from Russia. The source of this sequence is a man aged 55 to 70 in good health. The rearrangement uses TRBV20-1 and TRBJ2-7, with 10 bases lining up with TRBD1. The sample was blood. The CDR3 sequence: CSARDVGTGAYEQYF. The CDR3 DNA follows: TGCAGTGCTAGAGATGTAGGGACAGGGGCCTACGAGCAGTACTTC.